This TCR beta chain was retrieved from a study of cytomegalovirus exposure and HLA in healthy donors. The germline CDR1 and CDR2 sequences are MNHEY and SMNVEV (reference sequence). This CDR3 comprises 16 residues. V was pared by 6 bases and J by 4 bases, with 22 bases between. Findings of the study overall: Cytomegalovirus association was listed for about 170 TCR beta chains.

TCRdb keeps only in-frame clones here, not all; method: immunoSEQ multiplex PCR. The repertoire includes about 240,000 clones, approximately 86% of them detected once, and over 0.95% sits in the top ten. Concerning this clone itself: What it recognizes is unknown.

The receptor comes from a woman aged 25 to 39 in good health and CMV-seropositive. The sample comprised PBMCs. This rearrangement joins TRBV27 to TRBJ2-7, with D maybe TRBD2 (6 bases). DNA for the CDR3: TGTGCCAGCAGAACTAGCCCCGGGACCGCGGTGTACGAGCAGTACTTC. Protein: CASRTSPGTAVYEQYF.